This TCR beta chain appears in the sequencing data of a study of memory CD4+ T cells and cytomegalovirus serostatus. For the study at large: This sample comes from healthy Belgian adults, about nine CMV seropositive, approximately 23 seronegative.

The sort gate was single viable CD3+CD4+CD8-CD45RO+ cells for memory CD4+ T cells. CD4+ T cells were isolated by positive magnetic selection. With respect to this clone: Its matching antigen is unknown.

The study's findings and limits: Suggested: most of the CMV-linked TCR signature lies in CD4+ memory cells.

Produced via immunoSEQ multiplex PCR; TCRdb's table is partial and in-frame only. The sample holds about 40,000 clones, about 85% seen once. The sample taken for sequencing was memory CD4+ T cells from blood. The receptor's source is an adult in good health and CMV-seronegative.

CDR3 sequence reads: CASSYTGTEAEKLFF. The CDR3 DNA reads as TGTGCCAGCAGTTATACCGGGACAGAGGCTGAAAAACTGTTTTTT. V is TRBV2 and J is TRBJ1-4; 7 nucleotides match TRBD1. The CDR3 totals 15 residues. CDR1 SNHLY and CDR2 FYNNEI come from the germline V gene. V lost 5 bases and J lost 7; bases outside the gene matches: 10. The full variable domain, completed using reference TRBV2 and TRBJ1-4, is EPEVTQTPSHQVTQMGQEVILRCVPISNHLYFYWYRQILGQKVEFLVSFYNNEISEKSEIFDDQFSVERPDGSNFTLKIRSTKLEDSAMYFCASSYTGTEAEKLFFGSGTQLSVL.